What follows describes a single T cell receptor beta chain. It lacks a known antigen. There are no base qualities to consult, and no much larger clone falls within one base. TCRdb names Illumina HiSeq 2500 as the instrument used. Quantitative 5'-RACE with molecular barcodes was used to prepare TCR beta libraries. In the paper's pipeline: To identify disease-linked TCR variants, a new computational method was used, one built on a probabilistic model of VDJ rearrangement. TCRdb cleaned the public reads at Q25 with fastp, built clones with MiXCR and kept in-frame beta chains. For every CDR3 protein sequence, its rows merge into one entry that carries the most common genes and DNA. None of the V and J calls come from the authors' own analysis; TCRdb made them. For this sample there are some 92,000 distinct CDR3 sequences; 27% appear just once. Over 50% of the sample is in the top ten clones. This sample was included in a study of CD8 T cells in ankylosing spondylitis (dated by TCRdb to about 2017). Describing the broader study: To find TCR variants linked to disease, the study profiled T cell receptor beta repertoires in ankylosing spondylitis patients and healthy donors. Samples of peripheral blood were taken, and for ankylosing spondylitis patients, synovial fluid was collected as well. The whole study cohort included 108 healthy donors and 20 to 30 ankylosing spondylitis patients. The full study reports these points: According to the report, matched synovial fluid samples from ankylosing spondylitis patients were significantly enriched for the disease-linked clones. The disease-linked clones showed a CD8+ phenotype and occurred at relatively low frequencies in peripheral blood. Some TCR beta motif variants had previously been reported in synovial fluid and blood of reactive arthritis patients, which suggested common disease-initiation mechanisms. Blood from ankylosing spondylitis patients appeared to be characterized by a TCR beta motif composed of about eight highly homologous amino acid variants.

The germline V gene supplies CDR1 MDHEN and CDR2 SYDVKM. The CDR3 numbers 12 residues from cysteine through phenylalanine. The sequence is cut down to CDR3 DNA, 36 bases in frame from base 1. Trimming removed 10 bases from V and 5 bases from J; the gene matches leave 7 bases unexplained. The receptor comes from a male donor with ankylosing spondylitis or in good health (not recorded which). The sequence links TRBV28 to TRBJ1-1, with 7 bases aligning to TRBD1. What was sequenced was blood, either unsorted or a sorted T cell fraction (not recorded which). The bases are TGTGCCACAGGGGGTTGGGAGACTGAAGCTTTCTTT. Its amino acids are CATGGWETEAFF.